The 27 T cell receptor beta chains below come from one sample, sequenced in a study of Graves' ophthalmopathy and Graves' hyperthyroidism. The authors amplified TCR beta CDR3 regions, and they did so from RNA transcripts for repertoire sequencing. A first-round RT-PCR used HTBI primers, followed by a second-round multiplex PCR. TCRdb reprocessed the multiplex PCR reads via MiXCR and lists one record per CDR3 protein. The data show around 1,200,000 distinct CDR3 sequences, 35% to 40% seen once. Sequencing was performed on peripheral blood or thyroid tissue (not recorded which). The receptors derive from an adult man with Graves' hyperthyroidism.

This chain connects TRBV29-1 to TRBJ2-7; 7 nucleotides match TRBD2. Germline V CDR1 and CDR2: SQVTM, ANQGSEA. The V and J ends lost 8 bases and 4 bases, in that order; junction bases with no gene match: 5. The CDR3 is 11 amino acids. CDR3 nucleotide sequence: TGCAGCCGGGACTACAAATACGAGCAGTACTTC. Encoded protein: CSRDYKYEQYF.

This CDR3 is CASSLLGREKLFF. CDR3 DNA: TGTGCCAGCAGCTTACTAGGAAGGGAAAAACTGTTTTTT. J is TRBJ1-4 and V is TRBV7-9; D is undetermined. V was cut by 2 bases and J by 8 bases, with 9 bases left in between. Germline CDR1 SEHNR, CDR2 FQNEAQ (reference sequence). This CDR3 has 13 residues.

This CDR3 is CASSLESPLYNVLTF. Written as DNA, the CDR3 is TGTGCCAGCAGCTTAGAAAGCCCCCTATACAACGTCCTGACTTTC. The J gene is TRBJ2-6, the V gene TRBV7-9; D not certain. This CDR3 is 15 amino acids long. Germline lookup yields CDR1 SEHNR and CDR2 FQNEAQ (reference sequence). V dropped 1 base and J dropped 9 bases, with 13 bases sitting between them.

With regard to this clonotype: With a much larger clone just one base away, this may be a read error. This chain connects TRBV14 to TRBJ2-2; 9 bases agree with TRBD2. The germline gives CDR1 SGHDN, CDR2 FVKESK. The CDR3 consists of 16 residues. CDR3 loop: CAGSQDLAGLTGELFF. The CDR3 DNA sequence: TGTGCCGGCAGCCAAGATCTAGCGGGACTCACCGGGGAGCTGTTTTTT.

The chain is built from TRBV6-2 or TRBV6-3 and TRBJ2-7; D remains unclear. V lost 6 bases to trimming and J lost 1 base, with 16 bases between them. Germline CDR1 is MNHEY and CDR2 is SVGEGT. This CDR3 spans 15 amino acids. The CDR3 DNA follows: TGTGCCAGCAGAGGCAAACACGGAACGTCCTACGAGCAGTACTTC. This translates into CASRGKHGTSYEQYF.

This clonotype was counted at least ten times. The chain is built from TRBV5-5 and TRBJ1-2, with TRBD1 as a possible D gene (5 bases). Trimming pared 0 bases from V and 4 bases from J, leaving 7 bases between. Looked up from germline, CDR1 is SGHKS and CDR2 is YYEKEE (reference sequence). This CDR3 has 13 amino acids. The DNA of the CDR3 is TGTGCCAGCAGCTTGGCCGGGACCTATGGCTACACCTTC. Translation gives CASSLAGTYGYTF.

This chain uses TRBV29-1 with TRBJ1-2, with D perhaps TRBD1 (5 bases). Germline V lookup: CDR1 SQVTM, CDR2 ANQGSEA. The CDR3 covers 12 residues. Trimming stripped 8 bases from V and 3 bases from J, with 13 bases between. CDR3 amino acids: CSLSRADYGYTF. The CDR3 DNA follows: TGCAGCTTAAGCAGGGCGGACTATGGCTACACCTTC.

CDR3 protein: CASSPGAVNPFYEQYF. The CDR3 DNA is TGTGCCAGCAGTCCAGGGGCCGTGAACCCCTTCTACGAGCAGTACTTC. V gene TRBV7-8 combines with J gene TRBJ2-7; TRBD1 might be the D (6 bases). The CDR3 is made up of 16 amino acids. Germline loops: CDR1 SGHVS, CDR2 FQNEAQ. The V gene lost 6 bases and the J gene lost 3 bases, with 21 bases spanning the gap. The full variable domain, with the rest looked up from reference TRBV7-8 and TRBJ2-7, is GAGVSQSPRYKVAKRGQDVALRCDPISGHVSLFWYQQALGQGPEFLTYFQNEAQLDKSGLPSDRFFAERPEGSVSTLKIQRTQQEDSAVYLCASSPGAVNPFYEQYFGPGTRLTVT.

This chain uses TRBV6-5 with TRBJ1-1, with a possible D match to TRBD1 (5 bases). The V and J ends lost 2 bases and 1 base respectively, with 11 bases between them. CDR1 is MNHEY and CDR2 is SVGAGI in the germline V gene. This CDR3 comprises 15 residues. The CDR3 DNA follows: TGTGCCAGCAGTTACGGAGTCCAGGGGAACACTGAAGCTTTCTTT. Encoded protein: CASSYGVQGNTEAFF.

The chain links TRBV7-9 to TRBJ2-7; TRBD2 matches at 9 bases. CDR1 is SEHNR, CDR2 FQNEAQ, per germline (reference sequence). The CDR3 extends over 18 amino acids. The V and J ends lost 5 bases and 4 bases, in that order; junction bases with no gene match: 18. Here the CDR3 reads CASSAIVGIAGDFYEQYF. In nucleotides, the CDR3 is TGTGCCAGCAGCGCGATAGTCGGTATAGCGGGAGATTTTTACGAGCAGTACTTC.

This clonotype was counted many times. The chain is built from TRBV13 and TRBJ2-7; 8 bases line up with TRBD1. The CDR3 is 15 amino acids. V trimming: 5 bases; J trimming: 2 bases; junction bases outside the gene matches: 8. Germline V CDR1 and CDR2: PRHDT, FYEKMQ (reference sequence). CDR3 sequence reads: CASSVTGGGTYEQYF. The DNA of the CDR3 is TGTGCCAGCAGCGTCACAGGGGGAGGAACCTACGAGCAGTACTTC.

Notes on this clonotype: A clone one base away is much larger, so this may be a read error. This chain uses TRBV10-2 with TRBJ2-2, with no clear D. CDR3 size: 16 residues. Trimming took 8 bases from V and 4 from J, leaving 20 bases between them. Germline lookup yields CDR1 WSHSY and CDR2 SAAADI. The CDR3 loop reads CASWKVNTEITGELFF. Here the CDR3 DNA reads TGCGCCAGCTGGAAGGTCAATACGGAGATCACCGGGGAGCTGTTTTTT.

At least ten counts were recorded for this clonotype. This chain joins TRBV6-6 and TRBJ2-7; 7 nucleotides match TRBD2. Per the germline V gene, CDR1 is MNHNY and CDR2 is SVGAGI (reference sequence). The length of the CDR3 is 13 residues. V was pared by 2 bases and J by 12 bases, with 10 bases of the junction left unmatched. CDR3 amino acids: CASSYREVWEWYF. CDR3 nucleotide sequence: TGTGCCAGCAGTTACCGGGAGGTCTGGGAGTGGTACTTC.

Concerning this clonotype itself: A much larger clonotype is one base distant, so this may be a read error. This chain joins TRBV7-9 and TRBJ2-2; TRBD1 aligns across 7 bases. Germline loops: CDR1 SEHNR, CDR2 FQNEAQ (reference sequence). The ends lost 5 bases at V and 4 bases at J; junction bases unmatched: 7. CDR3 length: 15 residues. CDR3 residues: CASSLEGQRTGELFF. In DNA form, the CDR3 reads TGTGCCAGCAGCCTAGAGGGACAGCGCACCGGGGAGCTGTTTTTT.

The V and J genes are TRBV2 and TRBJ2-5, with 8 bases aligning to TRBD1. J gave up 7 bases and V 7 bases, and 17 bases lay outside the gene matches. This CDR3 has 16 amino acids. Per the germline V gene, CDR1 is SNHLY and CDR2 is FYNNEI. CDR3 DNA: TGTGCCAGCACTCTTAGGGAATGGACAGGGCGAGGGACCCAGTACTTC. As protein: CASTLREWTGRGTQYF.

This chain uses TRBV10-3 with TRBJ1-2, with no clear D. Germline V lookup: CDR1 ENHRY, CDR2 SYGVKD. This CDR3 contains 16 residues. Trimming removed 10 bases from V and 2 bases from J, with 23 bases in between. The CDR3 coding sequence is TGTGCCAGCAGCTTGGTTGGCGGTCTTTTAAACTATGGCTACACCTTC. Amino acids: CASSLVGGLLNYGYTF.

Ten or more counts support this clonotype. The chain joins TRBV4-3 to TRBJ1-2, with D maybe TRBD1 (5 bases). CDR3 length: 15 amino acids. The V end was cut by 0 bases, the J end by 8 bases, with 16 bases between. Germline loops: CDR1 LGHNA, CDR2 YSLEER. CDR3 in amino acids: CASSQEGRGDGGYTF. CDR3 sequence (DNA): TGCGCCAGCAGCCAAGAGGGTAGGGGAGACGGCGGCTACACCTTC.

About this clonotype: This CDR3 fails to terminate in the conserved phenylalanine or tryptophan, so it likely reflects a read error. It is unclear where the CDR3 begins or ends on the DNA, so no DNA is shown, and the CDR3 is as TCRdb lists it. The chain has TRBV7-2 and TRBJ2-5. The CDR3 is made up of 11 amino acids, end residues included. CDR1 SGHTA and CDR2 FQGNSA come from the germline V gene. CDR3 loop: CASSFSGPRNY.

This CDR3 is CASSPPPFRQPQHF. CDR3 bases: TGTGCCAGCAGCCCCCCCCCATTCCGGCAGCCCCAGCATTTT. V and J are TRBV7-8 and TRBJ1-5, with no clear D. The germline V and J ends were trimmed by 5 bases and 7 bases, with 15 bases remaining between them. CDR1 and CDR2 from the germline V gene are SGHVS and FQNEAQ. This CDR3 region has 14 residues.

V and J are TRBV25-1 and TRBJ1-6; TRBD1 aligns across 8 bases. CDR3 length: 15 residues. Trimming at V came to 6 bases and at J to 10 bases, leaving 11 bases not matched to a gene. Germline CDR1 and CDR2: MGHDK and SYGVNS. The CDR3 sequence is CASRDRTGTRSPLHF. The CDR3 DNA reads as TGTGCCAGCAGAGACCGGACAGGGACGAGATCACCCCTCCACTTT.

In its sample, this clonotype was seen a few times. This chain joins TRBV12-3 or TRBV12-4 and TRBJ2-7; 12 bases fit TRBD2. J lost 2 bases, V lost 6 bases, and 8 bases had no gene match. The CDR3 covers 16 residues. The CDR3 loop reads CASSSGLAGSPYEQYF. CDR3 DNA sequence: TGTGCCAGCAGCTCAGGACTAGCGGGATCGCCCTACGAGCAGTACTTC.

The table lists this clonotype with a count of one. As the CDR3 is not closed by the conserved phenylalanine or tryptophan, this likely results from a read error. The chain has TRBV6-6 and TRBJ2-7; 7 bases are shared with TRBD2. J lost 5 bases, V lost 7 bases, and 14 bases had no gene match. The CDR3 length is 15 residues. In germline, CDR1 is MNHNY, CDR2 SVGAGI (reference sequence). CDR3 sequence: CASNGLGGIGHEQYL. CDR3 sequence (DNA): TGTGCCAGCAACGGTCTCGGGGGGATTGGCCACGAGCAGTACCTC.

This chain links TRBV5-1 with TRBJ2-7; D might be TRBD1 or TRBD2, each matching 5 bases. The CDR3 loop spans 16 amino acids. V dropped 4 bases and J dropped 0 bases, with 17 bases sitting between them. Per germline, CDR1 SGHRS and CDR2 YFSETQ. CDR3 sequence: CASSPFRDPSSYEQYF. CDR3 in DNA: TGCGCCAGCAGCCCGTTCCGGGACCCGAGCTCCTACGAGCAGTACTTC.

This clonotype has a single count. This chain links TRBV7-4 with TRBJ2-5; D unresolved. Germline V gene lookup returns CDR1 SGHVT and CDR2 SQSDAQ. V lost 2 bases and J 9 bases, leaving 13 bases between the germline ends. There are 13 residues in the CDR3. CDR3 DNA: TGTGCCAGCAGCTTATCCTCAAATCAGCCCCAGTACTTC. This encodes CASSLSSNQPQYF.

The chain combines TRBV20-1 with TRBJ2-5, with TRBD2 matching over 10 bases. The CDR3 runs to 15 residues. After removal of 6 bases from V and 7 bases from J, the junction contained 14 bases not matched to a gene. From germline, CDR1 is DFQATT and CDR2 SNEGSKA (reference sequence). The CDR3: CSAPGLAVVWGTQYF. CDR3 bases: TGCAGTGCGCCAGGACTAGCGGTGGTGTGGGGGACCCAGTACTTC.

This clonotype was detected ten times or more. This rearrangement joins TRBV7-2 to TRBJ2-7; D gene ambiguous. V gave up 1 base and J gave up 0 bases, with 10 bases separating them. CDR3 length: 15 residues. Per the germline V gene, CDR1 is SGHTA and CDR2 is FQGNSA. In DNA, the CDR3 is TGTGCCAGCAGCTTAGGAGCTACCAGCTCCTACGAGCAGTACTTC. This codes for CASSLGATSSYEQYF.

About this clonotype: A much larger clone lies one base from this, so it may be a read error. The genes are TRBV7-3 and TRBJ2-5, with D perhaps TRBD1 (6 bases). The length of the CDR3 is 14 residues. Trimming removed 7 bases at V and 1 base at J, with 13 bases between. CDR1 SGHTA and CDR2 FQGTGA come from the germline V gene. The CDR3 region is CASNSDSSQETQYF. The CDR3 DNA reads as TGTGCCAGCAACTCGGACAGTTCCCAAGAGACCCAGTACTTC.